This T cell receptor beta chain is from a study of blood T cells in healthy people across ages. The second PCR ran roughly 6 to 11 cycles with a sample-barcoded 5' primer and J-beta primers. TCRdb ran MiXCR on the 5' RACE reads and lists one entry per CDR3 protein. The profile shows 1.5 million to 2 million distinct CDR3 sequences, roughly 32% of them singletons. Study-level findings and limits: TCR beta diversity was tightly associated with the proportion of naive T cells. In older individuals, TCR beta diversity per million T cells was lower, falling roughly linearly with age.

Germline V gives CDR1 SGHAT, CDR2 FQNNGV. This CDR3 contains 15 residues. V was cut by 6 bases and J by 8 bases, with 19 bases left in between. This clonotype was recorded a few times. Its matching antigen is unknown. The chain combines TRBV11-2 with TRBJ1-4; D is perhaps TRBD1 (5 bases). This receptor was obtained from a woman aged 25 to 45 in good health. The sample comprised blood. The CDR3 coding sequence is TGTGCCAGCAGAACGGCGGGACGGAGGGAGGAAAAACTGTTTTTT. This sequence encodes CASRTAGRREEKLFF.